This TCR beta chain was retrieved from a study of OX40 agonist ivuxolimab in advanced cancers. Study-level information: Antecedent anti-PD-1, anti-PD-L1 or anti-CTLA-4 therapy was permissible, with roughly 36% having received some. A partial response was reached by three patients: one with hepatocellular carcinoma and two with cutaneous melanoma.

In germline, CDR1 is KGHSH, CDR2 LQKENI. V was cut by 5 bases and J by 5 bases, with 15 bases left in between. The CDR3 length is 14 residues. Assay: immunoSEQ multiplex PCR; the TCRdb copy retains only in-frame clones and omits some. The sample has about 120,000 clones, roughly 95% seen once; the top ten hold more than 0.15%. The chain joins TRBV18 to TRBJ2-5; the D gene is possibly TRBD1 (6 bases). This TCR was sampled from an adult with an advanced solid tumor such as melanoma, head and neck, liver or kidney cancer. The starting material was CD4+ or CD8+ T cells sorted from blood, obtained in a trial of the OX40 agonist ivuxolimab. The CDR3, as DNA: TGTGCCAGCTCAAAAACAGGGAGTTCGGAGACCCAGTACTTC. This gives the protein CASSKTGSSETQYF.